This record concerns one TCR beta chain sequence. This CDR3 has 17 residues. Germline CDR1 reads SGHRS; CDR2 reads YFSETQ. Trimming cost V 4 bases and J 4 bases; bases outside gene matches: 8. Authors' methods: Counts of nucleated cells, estimated from reference gene primer amplification, were obtained. Repertoires were generated with immunoSEQ multiplex PCR, while TCRdb's copy carries only in-frame clones and drops some. The V and J calls and clone size are taken from that table; D and trimming were inferred from the DNA. Of 25,000 to 40,000 clones listed, about 89% are singletons. This record belongs to a study of blood T cell repertoires in COVID-19. Study as a whole: Whether acute or convalescent, the COVID-19 samples came from the United States, Italy and Spain. The analysed material was cDNA or gDNA that came from T cells, B-cell-depleted T cells, or PBMCs.

What was sequenced was peripheral blood. The J gene is TRBJ2-3, the V gene TRBV5-1; 14 nucleotides agree with TRBD2. The sequence was obtained from a man between 70 and 80 years old with active COVID-19. The CDR3 nucleotides are TGCGCCAGCAGCCAGGGACTAGCGGGAGTTGGAGCAGATACGCAGTATTTT. Protein sequence: CASSQGLAGVGADTQYF.